The clone carrying this T cell receptor (beta chain) occurred once. Its target is not known. The CDR3 sequence is 16 residues long. Germline V lookup: CDR1 KGHSH, CDR2 LQKENI. V lost 2 bases to trimming and J lost 4 bases; unmatched junction nucleotides: 7. This sample was taken from a study of shared clonotypes between healthy human individuals. Study-level points and caveats: The sampled material consisted only of blood, and tissue repertoires are likely to differ.

Sequenced by immunoSEQ multiplex PCR; TCRdb stores in-frame clones only, minus some. The table records 2.5 million or so clones, more than 90% of them present only once. Sequenced input: naive CD4+ T cells sorted from blood. Subset specified: CD45RA+ positively selected. The sequence was obtained from a man aged 18 to 35 in good health. The rearrangement uses TRBV18 and TRBJ2-7; 11 nucleotides agree with TRBD2. CDR3 nucleotides: TGTGCCAGCTCACCAGCCGGGACTAGCGGAAGATACGAGCAGTACTTC. It is translated as CASSPAGTSGRYEQYF.